This entry is about one TCR beta chain. The sample originates from a study of blood T cell repertoires in COVID-19. Assay used: immunoSEQ multiplex PCR; TCRdb lists only in-frame clones, some missing. The top ten clones hold roughly 1.6% of a sample with about 410,000 clones, approximately 90% of them seen once. The V gene's germline CDR1 is MNHNS and CDR2 SASEGT. This CDR3 has 14 amino acids. V was trimmed by 3 bases and J by 6 bases, leaving 14 bases between them. The sequenced sample consisted of peripheral blood. The TCR originated in a middle-aged woman with COVID-19, enrolled during active disease. The rearrangement links TRBV6-1 to TRBJ1-1, with unresolved D. The CDR3 nucleotides are TGTGCCAGCAGTGATTCACCCGGGAGCCCTGAAGCTTTCTTT. Translated, it gives CASSDSPGSPEAFF.